What follows are 27 T cell receptor beta chains derived from one specimen sequenced in a study of T cell responses to AZD1222 COVID-19 vaccine. TCRdb's table, derived via immunoSEQ multiplex PCR, lists solely in-frame clones and lacks some. The data contain some 74,000 clones, roughly 90% of them singletons. The sequences come from peripheral blood, collected 28 days after the second AZD1222 dose. These receptors were taken from an adult who received the AZD1222 COVID-19 vaccine.

The CDR3 DNA follows: TGTGCCAGCAGCCCGGAGGGATCCTATAATGAAAAACTGTTTTTT. Protein sequence: CASSPEGSYNEKLFF. This sequence joins TRBV28 and TRBJ1-4; no clear D gene. Germline loops: CDR1 MDHEN, CDR2 SYDVKM. CDR3 length equals 15 residues. Trimming took 6 bases from V and 4 from J, leaving 15 bases between them.

The CDR3 bases are TGTGCCAGCAGCGCCCGGGACAGGGGGTACGAGCAGTACTTC. It codes for CASSARDRGYEQYF. The rearrangement uses TRBV9 and TRBJ2-7; 11 bases line up with TRBD1. The CDR3 is 14 residues long. V lost 3 bases to trimming and J lost 4 bases; unmatched junction nucleotides: 3. CDR1 SGDLS and CDR2 YYNGEE come from the germline V gene.

The chain is built from TRBV28 and TRBJ1-1; D might be TRBD1 (5 bases). The V and J ends lost 4 bases and 1 base respectively, with 13 bases between them. CDR3 size: 15 residues. Germline CDR1 is MDHEN and CDR2 is SYDVKM. CDR3 DNA: TGTGCCAGCAGTTCGCATGACAGCGGGAACACTGAAGCTTTCTTT. Translated: CASSSHDSGNTEAFF.

The J gene is TRBJ2-5, the V gene TRBV11-2; D remains unclear. From germline, CDR1 is SGHAT and CDR2 FQNNGV. The CDR3 runs to 11 residues. The ends were cut back, 3 bases at V and 1 base at J, with 0 bases in the middle. The CDR3 DNA reads TGTGCCAGCAGCTTCCAAGAGACCCAGTACTTC. This sequence encodes CASSFQETQYF.

The rearrangement joins TRBV21-1 to TRBJ1-3; the D segment call TRBD1 is taken from the table without a DNA check. TRBV21-1 represents a pseudogene. The CDR3 is made up of 15 amino acids. The CDR3 DNA follows: TGTGCCAGCAGCGGGACACCCCACTCTGGAAACACCATATATTTT. Its protein is CASSGTPHSGNTIYF.

The rearrangement links TRBV9 to TRBJ2-3; perhaps TRBD1 as D (5 bases). Germline loops: CDR1 SGDLS, CDR2 YYNGEE. The CDR3 is 13 amino acids. Trimming stripped 4 bases from V and 3 bases from J, with 9 bases between. The CDR3 protein is CASSTWTTDTQYF. The CDR3 DNA reads TGTGCCAGCAGCACCTGGACAACAGATACGCAGTATTTT.

The chain joins TRBV7-8 to TRBJ1-2; D is unclear. Trimming cost V 3 bases and J 2 bases, with 7 bases left between them. CDR3 size: 13 residues. Germline loops: CDR1 SGHVS, CDR2 FQNEAQ. CDR3 nucleotides: TGTGCCAGCAGCTTTGGAGGGAACTATGGCTACACCTTC. As protein: CASSFGGNYGYTF.

This rearrangement joins TRBV7-9 to TRBJ1-6; 9 bases match TRBD1. CDR3 length: 13 residues. The germline V gene has CDR1 SEHNR and CDR2 FQNEAQ (reference sequence). With 6 bases clipped from V and 10 bases from J, the junction kept 4 bases outside the gene matches. This CDR3 reads CASRGTGSSPLHF. CDR3 in DNA: TGTGCCAGCAGGGGGACAGGGAGCTCACCCCTCCACTTT.

In nucleotides, the CDR3 is TGTGCCAGCAGCCCCCGGACTATAACCGGGGAGCTGTTTTTT. Encoded protein: CASSPRTITGELFF. The rearrangement uses TRBV7-9 and TRBJ2-2; perhaps TRBD2 as D (6 bases). Trimming shortened V by 5 bases and J by 5 bases, and 12 bases separated the two germline ends. This CDR3 contains 14 residues. The V gene's germline CDR1 is SEHNR and CDR2 FQNEAQ (reference sequence).

This clone was seen once. The junction does not match germline at one end; this may be a read error. This chain connects TRBV6-5 to TRBJ2-7; weak D call: TRBD2 (6 bases). There are 14 residues in the CDR3. Germline V gives CDR1 MNHEY, CDR2 SVGAGI. The CDR3 sequence is CASSNSGLSYEQYF. CDR3 bases: TGTGCCAGCAGTAACTCGGGACTCTCCTACGAGCAGTACTTC.

This chain connects TRBV28 to TRBJ2-7; 7 positions match TRBD1. The CDR3 covers 13 residues. V lost 6 bases and J lost 5; bases outside the gene matches: 7. Germline-derived CDR1 and CDR2 are MDHEN and SYDVKM. The CDR3 loop reads CASSRRQGNEQYF. The CDR3 DNA reads as TGTGCCAGCAGCCGACGACAGGGTAACGAGCAGTACTTC. Full variable domain (remainder filled in from reference TRBV28 and TRBJ2-7): DVKVTQSSRYLVKRTGEKVFLECVQDMDHENMFWYRQDPGLGLRLIYFSYDVKMKEKGDIPEGYSVSREKKERFSLILESASTNQTSMYLCASSRRQGNEQYFGPGTRLTVT.

This clone has a single count. The chain carries TRBV7-9 and TRBJ1-2; D not certain. V was clipped by 5 bases and J by 2 bases, with 9 bases between them. In germline, CDR1 is SEHNR, CDR2 FQNEAQ (reference sequence). The CDR3 is 13 residues long. The CDR3 reads CASSTGGNYGYTF. CDR3 DNA sequence: TGTGCCAGCAGCACCGGCGGCAACTATGGCTACACCTTC.

CDR3 loop: CASSARQGLVNEQFF. The CDR3 DNA is TGTGCCAGCAGCGCCCGACAGGGTTTGGTGAATGAGCAGTTCTTC. This chain connects TRBV9 to TRBJ2-1, with 7 bases lining up with TRBD1. Germline CDR1 SGDLS, CDR2 YYNGEE. Trimming took 3 bases from V and 7 from J; bases not matched to a gene: 10. The CDR3 runs 15 residues. The full variable domain, with the rest looked up from reference TRBV9 and TRBJ2-1, is DSGVTQTPKHLITATGQRVTLRCSPRSGDLSVYWYQQSLDQGLQFLIQYYNGEERAKGNILERFSAQQFPDLHSELNLSSLELGDSALYFCASSARQGLVNEQFFGPGTRLTVL.

The chain employs TRBV7-9 and TRBJ1-6; 8 nucleotides agree with TRBD1. Germline-derived CDR1 and CDR2 are SEHNR and FQNEAQ (reference sequence). The CDR3 is 15 amino acids. V dropped 4 bases and J dropped 7; count of bases not matched to a gene: 6. For the CDR3, the DNA is TGTGCCAGCAGCTACTCAGGGGGCGGCAATTCACCCCTCCACTTT. Amino acid sequence: CASSYSGGGNSPLHF.

CDR3 DNA: TGTGCCAGTAGTATAGGAGGGGGCGCAGATACGCAGTATTTT. Its protein product is CASSIGGGADTQYF. This chain uses TRBV19 with TRBJ2-3; 7 bases are a match to TRBD1. Trimming took 1 base from V and 4 from J; bases not matched to a gene: 2. Per germline, CDR1 LNHDA and CDR2 SQIVND (reference sequence). The CDR3 extends over 14 amino acids.

V and J are TRBV7-2 and TRBJ2-1, with TRBD1 matching 8 bases. The CDR3 spans 16 residues. V dropped 2 bases and J dropped 6; count of bases not matched to a gene: 9. CDR1 and CDR2 from the germline V gene are SGHTA and FQGNSA. The CDR3 bases are TGTGCCAGCAGCTTACAGGGGGCTGGGTTAGGCAATGAGCAGTTCTTC. Protein sequence: CASSLQGAGLGNEQFF.

This clone appeared once. The rearrangement joins TRBV28 to TRBJ1-5; D may be TRBD1 (5 bases). V was cut by 1 base and J by 0 bases, with 10 bases left in between. The V gene's germline CDR1 is MDHEN and CDR2 SYDVKM. The CDR3 length is 16 residues. CDR3 nucleotides: TGTGCCAGCAGTTTATACCGGACACCTAGCAATCAGCCCCAGCATTTT. Amino acids: CASSLYRTPSNQPQHF.

The genes are TRBV27 and TRBJ2-2, with 10 bases fitting TRBD1. CDR3 length: 17 amino acids. Germline assignment: CDR1 MNHEY and CDR2 SMNVEV (reference sequence). V lost 5 bases to trimming and J lost 6 bases; unmatched junction nucleotides: 12. CDR3 protein: CASSNAWETGGSGELFF. The CDR3 bases are TGTGCCAGCAGTAACGCCTGGGAGACAGGGGGCTCCGGGGAGCTGTTTTTT.

The gene calls are TRBV30 and TRBJ2-7, with 7 nucleotides matching TRBD1. The V gene end was trimmed by 4 bases and the J gene end by 7 bases; junction bases not matched to a gene: 7. There are 12 residues in the CDR3. The germline gives CDR1 GTSNPN, CDR2 SVGIG (reference sequence). The CDR3 loop is CAWNRGLGEQYF. The DNA for the CDR3 is TGTGCCTGGAACAGGGGTCTGGGAGAGCAGTACTTC.

The V and J genes are TRBV7-9 and TRBJ2-1; possibly TRBD2 for D (5 bases). This CDR3 is built from 16 residues. Between the trimmed V and J ends, which lost 5 bases and 6 bases, there was a span of 20 bases. Per the germline V gene, CDR1 is SEHNR and CDR2 is FQNEAQ (reference sequence). CDR3 in amino acids: CASSPLRSGGGNEQFF. CDR3 DNA sequence: TGTGCCAGCAGCCCCCTCAGGAGCGGTGGAGGCAATGAGCAGTTCTTC.

The chain has TRBV7-9 and TRBJ2-7; 12 nucleotides align to TRBD2. The V segment lost 7 bases and the J segment 0 bases; nucleotides outside the gene matches: 13. There are 18 residues in the CDR3. Germline values: CDR1 SEHNR, CDR2 FQNEAQ (reference sequence). The CDR3 region has the DNA TGTGCCAGCACCTTTCAACTAGCGGGGGGCCCAAACTCCTACGAGCAGTACTTC. Amino acid sequence: CASTFQLAGGPNSYEQYF.

The genes are TRBV28 and TRBJ1-6; D unresolved. Trimming removed 4 bases at V and 5 bases at J, with 12 bases between. The CDR3 has 15 residues. Germline V gives CDR1 MDHEN, CDR2 SYDVKM. For the CDR3, the DNA is TGTGCCAGCAGTTCCCGAGATGTGGATAATTCACCCCTCCACTTT. It is translated as CASSSRDVDNSPLHF.

The rearrangement links TRBV4-2 to TRBJ1-4; 7 bases map to TRBD1. The CDR3 is made up of 11 amino acids. V trimming: 8 bases; J trimming: 7 bases; junction bases outside the gene matches: 1. Germline CDR1 and CDR2: LGHNA and YNFKEQ. In nucleotides, the CDR3 is TGTGCCAGCGCAGGGGGTGAAAAACTGTTTTTT. Residues: CASAGGEKLFF.

The chain couples TRBV7-8 to TRBJ1-4, with a weak D call TRBD1 (5 bases). This CDR3 spans 17 amino acids. Germline CDR1 reads SGHVS; CDR2 reads FQNEAQ. V was clipped by 1 base and J by 6 bases, with 18 bases between them. The CDR3 reads CASSLGVGRAPYEKLFF. CDR3 in DNA: TGTGCCAGCAGCTTAGGGGTTGGCAGGGCGCCCTATGAAAAACTGTTTTTT.

The V gene is TRBV6-2 or TRBV6-3, the J gene TRBJ2-1; no reliable D call. This CDR3 contains 11 residues. Germline V gene sequence: CDR1 MNHEY, CDR2 SVGEGT. Trimming left V 3 bases short and J 8 bases short, with 5 bases between. This chain's CDR3 is CASSYNYEQFF. In DNA form, the CDR3 reads TGTGCCAGCAGTTATAACTATGAGCAGTTCTTC.

This clone was seen just once. The chain joins TRBV15 to TRBJ2-5; D is possibly TRBD1 or TRBD2 (5 bases each). Germline lookup yields CDR1 LNHNV and CDR2 YYDKDF (reference sequence). V was shortened by 8 bases and J by 5 bases, with 18 bases between the two germline ends. The CDR3 length is 14 residues. The CDR3 DNA reads as TGTGCCACCGGCTCAGGGCAGACGGGGGAGACCCAGTACTTC. It yields the protein CATGSGQTGETQYF.

The chain is built from TRBV29-1 and TRBJ1-6, with D uncertain. The CDR3 covers 13 residues. V was pared by 4 bases and J by 2 bases, with 6 bases between. CDR1 and CDR2 (germline): SQVTM, ANQGSEA. This chain's CDR3 is CSVAATYNSPLHF. The CDR3 nucleotides are TGCAGCGTTGCAGCGACCTATAATTCACCCCTCCACTTT.